Described below is a single TCR beta chain sequence and its context. Only in-frame clones appear in the TCRdb table, and some are missing; sequencing was by immunoSEQ multiplex PCR. The profile covers about 200,000 clones, with around 90% appearing a single time and about 8.1% taken by the ten largest. V dropped 0 bases and J dropped 6 bases, with 14 bases sitting between them. The CDR3 is made up of 15 amino acids. This entry belongs to a study of blood T cell repertoires in COVID-19. As for the study in general: Samples of COVID-19 (acute and convalescent) were obtained from the United States, Italy and Spain. Sources were T cells, B-cell-depleted T cells, or PBMCs; the material itself was cDNA or gDNA.

Sample: PBMCs or T cells enriched from blood (not recorded which). The clonotype comes from a woman aged 18 to 35 who had recovered from COVID-19. This chain links TRBV5-3 with TRBJ2-3; perhaps TRBD1 as D (7 bases). TRBV5-3 is given ORF status, its function remaining uncertain. As DNA, the CDR3 is TGTGCCAGAAGCTTGGTTACTCAGGGGGGCGATACGCAGTATTTT. This sequence encodes CARSLVTQGGDTQYF.